This T cell receptor beta chain was captured by sequencing in a study of blood T cell repertoires in COVID-19 (dated by TCRdb to between 2020 and 2021). With respect to the entire study: The collaborator samples originated in the United States, Italy and Spain and spanned the acute and convalescent phases of COVID-19. Where HLA class I and class II types were available, the types were taken from metadata supplied by the sample provider, not from assay-based typing. The repertoires were released in a freely available public database meant as a resource for research on the immune response to SARS-CoV-2. The sample metadata nearly always contained a de-identified subject ID, COVID-19 status, age in years and sex. The material from the prospective study consisted of cDNA or gDNA derived from T cells, B-cell-depleted T cells, or PBMCs. Deeply sampled blood TCRbeta repertoires from subjects exposed to, actively infected with, or recovered from COVID-19 were included in the dataset. Samples were obtained from the ongoing ImmuneRACE study (first 160 participants) and from over 1,000 subjects provided by 6 global collaborators.

TCRbeta CDR3 regions were amplified from genomic DNA by means of the immunoSEQ Assay, a bias-controlled multiplex PCR. On the authors' methods: Within the assay, amplification of reference gene primers was used to estimate how many nucleated cells each sample contained. To quantify the absolute abundance of each unique TCRbeta CDR3 rearrangement, sequence reads were collapsed and filtered. Productive Simpson clonality was computed per sample as the square root of Simpson's diversity index over productive rearrangements. The clones in this table, taken by TCRdb from immuneACCESS, are in-frame only. Not every clone is retained; where verified, under half of the shortfall comes from an unresolved V gene, and the cause of the rest is unknown. That table is the source of V, J and clone size, and D and trimming were worked out from the DNA. The sample data list 110,000 or so clones, and roughly 90% of these were observed just once. The ten largest clones capture approximately 8.7% of the sample.

A second Seattle source provided samples from volunteer blood donors who had recovered from COVID-19. Whole blood was collected in K2EDTA tubes by collaborating institutions according to the institutions' own protocols. For TCRbeta analysis, collaborator samples were shipped as frozen whole blood, as isolated PBMCs, or as DNA extracted from either sample type. Relative to germline, V is 7 bases shorter and J is 0 bases shorter, with 9 bases between their ends. The germline V gene gives CDR1 as MNHEY and CDR2 as SVGAGI. Including the terminal cysteine and phenylalanine, the CDR3 comprises 13 residues. The entry retains the CDR3 DNA only, 39 bases that are in frame from base 1. Findings and caveats that apply to the study as a whole: The amount of clinical and demographic metadata varied by source and participant and was provided uncurated.

Details on this clone: What this receptor recognizes is not known. The input lacks base qualities; no much larger clone sits a single base away.

The sequenced sample was peripheral blood. This chain is built from TRBV6-5 and TRBJ1-1; the D gene cannot be named for sure. This sequence was found in a man aged 65 to 85 who had recovered from COVID-19. CDR3 protein: CASTRLLNTEAFF. The DNA reads TGTGCCAGCACCAGGTTACTGAACACTGAAGCTTTCTTT.